This TCR beta chain was obtained from a study of cytomegalovirus exposure and HLA in healthy donors. The overall study: Some 80 million unique TCR sequences came from HLA-typed donors in an early release. Broader study findings: Upon later analysis, HLA-associated TCR beta chains proved more clonally expanded than other, equally common chains.

Germline lookup yields CDR1 LNHNV and CDR2 YYDKDF (reference sequence). With 0 bases removed from V and 0 bases from J, the gap between germline ends came to 11 bases. This CDR3 is 17 amino acids long. With 60 Vbeta and 13 Jbeta primers, the PCR was carried out. Generated by immunoSEQ multiplex PCR, the TCRdb table keeps only in-frame clones and is missing some. The sample lists 140,000 or so clones, approximately 57% occurring once. This clone appeared once. The target antigen is unknown. The sequence came from a male donor in good health and CMV-seronegative. The chain couples TRBV15 to TRBJ2-2; D call uncertain. The sample taken for sequencing was PBMCs. CDR3 sequence (DNA): TGTGCCACCAGCAGAGATTCCGACACTCCGAACACCGGGGAGCTGTTTTTT. Its protein product is CATSRDSDTPNTGELFF.